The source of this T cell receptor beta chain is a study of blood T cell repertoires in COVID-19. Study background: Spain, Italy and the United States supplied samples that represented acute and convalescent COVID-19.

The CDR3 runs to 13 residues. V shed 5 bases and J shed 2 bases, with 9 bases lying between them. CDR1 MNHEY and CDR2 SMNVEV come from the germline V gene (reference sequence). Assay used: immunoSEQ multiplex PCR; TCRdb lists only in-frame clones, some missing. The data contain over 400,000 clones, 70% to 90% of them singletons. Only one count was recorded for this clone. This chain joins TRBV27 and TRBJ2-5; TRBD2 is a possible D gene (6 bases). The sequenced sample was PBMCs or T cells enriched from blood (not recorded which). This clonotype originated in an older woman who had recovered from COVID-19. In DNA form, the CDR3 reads TGTGCCAGCAGTAGAGGAGGGCAAGAGACCCAGTACTTC. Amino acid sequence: CASSRGGQETQYF.